This T cell receptor (beta chain) was captured by sequencing in a study of graft-versus-host responses after intestinal transplantation. Across the study: Anti-thymocyte globulin served as induction for all recipients, who then took tacrolimus and steroids for three to four years. Study-wide results and limits: Marrow from the recipient contained GvH clones, some of which had appeared first in ileum or blood.

Note on this clone: Its antigen is undetermined.

This CDR3 spans 16 amino acids. V lost 0 bases and J lost 0, with 6 bases in between. CDR1 MNHEY and CDR2 SVGAGI come from the germline V gene. Libraries were prepared by immunoSEQ multiplex PCR; TCRdb keeps only in-frame clonotypes and omits some of them. The table records thousands of clones, around 72% of them present only once. Intraepithelial and lamina propria lymphocytes were freed from processed graft tissue. The clonotype was recovered from a human patient who received an intestinal transplant, so some T cells may come from the graft donor. The input for sequencing was ileum tissue, taken roughly 250 days after intestinal transplant. The V call is TRBV6-5, the J call TRBJ2-6; weak D call: TRBD2 (6 bases). DNA of the CDR3: TGTGCCAGCAGTTACTCGGAGGGCTCTGGGGCCAACGTCCTGACTTTC. This gives the protein CASSYSEGSGANVLTF.